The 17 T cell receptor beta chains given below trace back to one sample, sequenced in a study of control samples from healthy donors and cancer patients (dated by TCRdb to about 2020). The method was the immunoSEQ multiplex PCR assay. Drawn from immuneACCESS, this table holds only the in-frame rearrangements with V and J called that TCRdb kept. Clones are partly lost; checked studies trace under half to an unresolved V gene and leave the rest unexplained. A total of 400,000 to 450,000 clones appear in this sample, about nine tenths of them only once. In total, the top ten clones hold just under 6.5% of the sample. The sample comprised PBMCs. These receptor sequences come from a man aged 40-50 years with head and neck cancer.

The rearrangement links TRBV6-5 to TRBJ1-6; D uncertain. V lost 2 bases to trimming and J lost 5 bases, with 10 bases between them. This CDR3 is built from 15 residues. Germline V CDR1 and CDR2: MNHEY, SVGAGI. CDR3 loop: CASSYNDPDNSPLHF. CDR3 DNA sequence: TGTGCCAGCAGTTACAATGACCCAGATAATTCACCCCTCCACTTT.

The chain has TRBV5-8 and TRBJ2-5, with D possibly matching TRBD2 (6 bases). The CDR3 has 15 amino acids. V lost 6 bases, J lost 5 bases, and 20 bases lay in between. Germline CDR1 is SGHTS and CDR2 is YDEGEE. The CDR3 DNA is TGTGCCAGCATCTGGGAGGCAGGAACTATGGAGACCCAGTACTTC. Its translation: CASIWEAGTMETQYF.

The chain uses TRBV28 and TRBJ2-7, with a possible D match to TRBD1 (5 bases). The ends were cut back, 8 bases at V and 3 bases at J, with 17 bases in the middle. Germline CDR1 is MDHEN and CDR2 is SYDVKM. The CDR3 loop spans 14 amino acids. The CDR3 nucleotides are TGTGCCAGCCCTGGATCAGTGCAGGGCTACGAGCAGTACTTC. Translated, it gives CASPGSVQGYEQYF.

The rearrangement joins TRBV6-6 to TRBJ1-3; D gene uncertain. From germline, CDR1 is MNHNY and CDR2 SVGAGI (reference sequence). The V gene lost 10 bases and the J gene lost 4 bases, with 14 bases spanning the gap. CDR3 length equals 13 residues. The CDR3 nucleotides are TGTGCCACCGAAAGAGATGACGGAAACACCATATATTTT. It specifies CATERDDGNTIYF.

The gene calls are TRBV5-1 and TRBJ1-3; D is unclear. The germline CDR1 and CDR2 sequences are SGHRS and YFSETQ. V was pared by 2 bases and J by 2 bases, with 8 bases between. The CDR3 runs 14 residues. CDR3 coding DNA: TGCGCCAGCAGCTTCGAAAAGCCTGGAAACACCATATATTTT. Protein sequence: CASSFEKPGNTIYF.

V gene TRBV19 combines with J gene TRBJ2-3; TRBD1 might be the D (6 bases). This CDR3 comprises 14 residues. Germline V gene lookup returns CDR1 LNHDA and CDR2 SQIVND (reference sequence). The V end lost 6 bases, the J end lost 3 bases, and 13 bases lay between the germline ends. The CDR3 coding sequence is TGTGCCAGTAGGGGCAGGGGAGAAACAGATACGCAGTATTTT. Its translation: CASRGRGETDTQYF.

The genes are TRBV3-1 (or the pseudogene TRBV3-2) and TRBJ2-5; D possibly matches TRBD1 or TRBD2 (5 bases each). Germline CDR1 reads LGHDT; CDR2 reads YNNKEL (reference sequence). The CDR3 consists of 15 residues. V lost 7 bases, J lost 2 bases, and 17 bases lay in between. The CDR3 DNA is TGTGCCAGCACCCGGGACGCCGCGCCTCAAGAGACCCAGTACTTC. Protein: CASTRDAAPQETQYF.

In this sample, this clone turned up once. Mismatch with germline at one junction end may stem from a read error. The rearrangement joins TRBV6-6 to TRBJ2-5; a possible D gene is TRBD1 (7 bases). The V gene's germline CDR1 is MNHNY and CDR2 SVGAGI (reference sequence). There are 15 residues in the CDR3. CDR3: CTSSYSKAGGKTQYF. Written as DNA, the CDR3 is TGTACCAGCAGTTACTCGAAGGCAGGGGGGAAGACCCAGTACTTC.

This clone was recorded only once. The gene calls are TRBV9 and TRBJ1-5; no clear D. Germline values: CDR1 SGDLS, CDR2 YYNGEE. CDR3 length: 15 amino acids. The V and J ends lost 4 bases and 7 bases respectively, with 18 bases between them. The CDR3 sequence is CASSPQADNVQPQHF. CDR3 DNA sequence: TGTGCCAGCAGCCCTCAGGCCGATAACGTCCAGCCCCAGCATTTT.

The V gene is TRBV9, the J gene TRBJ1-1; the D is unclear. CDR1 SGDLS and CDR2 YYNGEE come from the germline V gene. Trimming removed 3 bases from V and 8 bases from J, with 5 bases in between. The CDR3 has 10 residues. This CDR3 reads CASSGKEAFF. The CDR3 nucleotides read TGTGCCAGCAGCGGAAAAGAAGCTTTCTTT. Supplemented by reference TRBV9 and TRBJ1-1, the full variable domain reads DSGVTQTPKHLITATGQRVTLRCSPRSGDLSVYWYQQSLDQGLQFLIQYYNGEERAKGNILERFSAQQFPDLHSELNLSSLELGDSALYFCASSGKEAFFGQGTRLTVV.

CDR3 in amino acids: CASSESTGAGNEQFF. The CDR3 nucleotides are TGCGCCAGCAGTGAGTCGACGGGGGCGGGCAATGAGCAGTTCTTC. The chain couples TRBV10-1 to TRBJ2-1, with D perhaps matching TRBD1 or TRBD2 (6 bases each). CDR3 length: 15 amino acids. Germline CDR1 reads WNHNN; CDR2 reads SYGVQD (reference sequence). V lost 0 bases, J lost 6 bases, and 12 bases lay in between.

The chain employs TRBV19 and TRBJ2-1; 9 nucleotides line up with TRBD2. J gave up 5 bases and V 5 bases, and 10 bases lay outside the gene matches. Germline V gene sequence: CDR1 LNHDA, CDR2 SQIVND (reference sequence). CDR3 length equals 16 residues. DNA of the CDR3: TGTGCCAGTAGTCAGAGAGCGGGGGGTTTAAACAATGAGCAGTTCTTC. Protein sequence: CASSQRAGGLNNEQFF.

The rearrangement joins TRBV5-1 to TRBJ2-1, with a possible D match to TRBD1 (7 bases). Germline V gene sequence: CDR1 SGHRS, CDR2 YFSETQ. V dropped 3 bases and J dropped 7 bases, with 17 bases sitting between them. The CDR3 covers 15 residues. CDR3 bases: TGCGCCAGCAGCTCGACAGGGACTGCCCCTAATGAGCAGTTCTTC. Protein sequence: CASSSTGTAPNEQFF. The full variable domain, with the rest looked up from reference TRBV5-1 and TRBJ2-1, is KAGVTQTPRYLIKTRGQQVTLSCSPISGHRSVSWYQQTPGQGLQFLFEYFSETQRNKGNFPGRFSGRQFSNSRSEMNVSTLELGDSALYLCASSSTGTAPNEQFFGPGTRLTVL.

CDR3 sequence (DNA): TGCGCCAGCAGCCGAACTGCGAACACCGGGGAGCTGTTTTTT. Its protein product is CASSRTANTGELFF. The J gene is TRBJ2-2, the V gene TRBV4-1; D not resolved. Germline V gene lookup returns CDR1 MGHRA and CDR2 YSYEKL. The CDR3 is 14 amino acids. Trimming took off 4 bases at V and 0 bases at J, with 6 bases between the two ends.

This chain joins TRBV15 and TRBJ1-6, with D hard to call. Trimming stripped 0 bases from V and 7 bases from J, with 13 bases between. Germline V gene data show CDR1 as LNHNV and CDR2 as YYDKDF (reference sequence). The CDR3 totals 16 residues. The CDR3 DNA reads TGTGCCACCAGCAGAGAAGCCGGTTCGCCCAATTCACCCCTCCACTTT. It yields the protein CATSREAGSPNSPLHF.

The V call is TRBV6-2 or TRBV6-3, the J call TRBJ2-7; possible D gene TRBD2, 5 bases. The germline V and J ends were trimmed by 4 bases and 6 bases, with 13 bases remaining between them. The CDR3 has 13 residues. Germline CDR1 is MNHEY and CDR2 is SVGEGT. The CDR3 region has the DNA TGTGCCAGCAGTTCTAGCATACCGATCGAGCAGTACTTC. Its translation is CASSSSIPIEQYF.

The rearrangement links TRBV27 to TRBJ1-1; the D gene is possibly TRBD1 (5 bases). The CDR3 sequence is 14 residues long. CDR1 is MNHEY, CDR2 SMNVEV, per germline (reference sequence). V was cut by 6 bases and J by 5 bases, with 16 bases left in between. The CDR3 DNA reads TGTGCCAGCAGCCCCAGGGCCTCCCGGACTGAAGCTTTCTTT. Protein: CASSPRASRTEAFF.